This TCR beta chain was identified during a study of cytomegalovirus exposure and HLA in healthy donors. A note on this clone: The antigen is not known.

60 Vbeta and 13 Jbeta primers were used in PCR. Clones were read by immunoSEQ multiplex PCR, and TCRdb kept only the in-frame ones, dropping some. The table lists approximately 150,000 clones. General study results and limits: Common viral pathogens seemed to be connected with several of the most significant clusters, according to a later analysis. About 87% or about 30% of the time was how often most TCR beta V segments were productive, according to an earlier analysis. CMV serostatus was the only recorded immune exposure for donors.

With V trimmed by 1 base and J by 6 bases, 2 bases remained unmatched. The CDR3 runs 14 residues. CDR1 and CDR2 from the germline V gene are SGHTA and FQGNSA. The chain employs TRBV7-2 and TRBJ1-5, with 8 bases matching TRBD1. Source material: PBMCs. This clonotype was obtained from a woman aged 40 to 50 in good health and CMV-seronegative. The CDR3 region is CASSLDRGSQPQHF. Here the CDR3 DNA reads TGTGCCAGCAGCTTAGACAGGGGGAGTCAGCCCCAGCATTTT.